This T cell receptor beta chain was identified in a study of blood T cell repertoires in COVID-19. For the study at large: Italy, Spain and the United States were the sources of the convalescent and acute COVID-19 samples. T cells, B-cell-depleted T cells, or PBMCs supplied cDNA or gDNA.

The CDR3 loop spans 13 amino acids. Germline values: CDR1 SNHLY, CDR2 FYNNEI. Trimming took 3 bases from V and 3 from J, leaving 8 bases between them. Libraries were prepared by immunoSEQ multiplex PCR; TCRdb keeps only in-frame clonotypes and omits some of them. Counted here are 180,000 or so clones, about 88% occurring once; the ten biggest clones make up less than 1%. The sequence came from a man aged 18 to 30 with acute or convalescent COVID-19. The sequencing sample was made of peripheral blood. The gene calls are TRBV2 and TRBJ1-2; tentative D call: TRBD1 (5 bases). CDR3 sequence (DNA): TGTGCCAGCAGTGACAGGGCCGACTATGGCTACACCTTC. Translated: CASSDRADYGYTF.